This T cell receptor (beta chain) was obtained from a study of T cell responses to AZD1222 COVID-19 vaccine. This clone appeared a single time. Here immunoSEQ multiplex PCR was the method, and the copy in TCRdb shows in-frame clones only, minus some. This sample yields 100,000 to 150,000 clones, of which more than 70% are seen a single time; about 10% belongs to the top ten. Trimming left V 4 bases short and J 1 base short, with 14 bases between. The CDR3 loop spans 16 amino acids. The germline V gene encodes CDR1 LGHDT and CDR2 YNNKEL (reference sequence). The receptor's source is an adult in good health. The sample here was peripheral blood, taken on day 0 of AZD1222 vaccination. This sequence joins TRBV3-1 (or the pseudogene TRBV3-2) and TRBJ2-4, with TRBD1 as a possible D gene (6 bases). DNA of the CDR3: TGTGCCAGCAGCCTCGGCAGGGGAATCGCCAAAAACATTCAGTACTTC. This translates into CASSLGRGIAKNIQYF.